The 16 T cell receptor beta chains given below trace back to one sample, sequenced in a study of technical replicates of blood from a handful of donors. Measured with immunoSEQ multiplex PCR; TCRdb has only the in-frame clones, and not every one. The sample shows more than 70,000 clones, 93% of them seen only once. Sequencing was performed on T cells isolated from PBMCs. These receptor sequences come from a human donor in good health.

The rearrangement uses TRBV11-1 and TRBJ2-7; 9 bases are shared with TRBD1. Germline CDR1 and CDR2: SGHAT and FQDESV (reference sequence). J lost 3 bases, V lost 5 bases, and 11 bases had no gene match. This CDR3 is built from 16 residues. This chain's CDR3 is CASSQDVGTGYYEQYF. Written as DNA, the CDR3 is TGTGCCAGCAGCCAGGACGTTGGGACAGGGTACTACGAGCAGTACTTC.

This chain connects TRBV7-8 to TRBJ2-7, with a possible D match to TRBD1 (7 bases). Germline loops: CDR1 SGHVS, CDR2 FQNEAQ. The V and J ends lost 3 bases and 3 bases respectively, with 15 bases between them. The CDR3 is made up of 15 amino acids. The CDR3 DNA is TGTGCCAGCAGCTTGGACTACAGGGGCGACTACGAGCAGTACTTC. Its translation is CASSLDYRGDYEQYF.

CDR3 amino acids: CASSMWSASGTYEQYF. CDR3 bases: TGTGCCAGTAGTATGTGGAGTGCTAGCGGAACCTACGAGCAGTACTTC. The chain is built from TRBV19 and TRBJ2-7; 7 bases are a match to TRBD2. The CDR3 has 16 amino acids. Germline values: CDR1 LNHDA, CDR2 SQIVND (reference sequence). V gave up 3 bases and J gave up 2 bases; unmatched junction bases: 10.

The J gene is TRBJ2-1, the V gene TRBV5-5; TRBD1 matches 9 bases. Trimming took 1 base from V and 0 from J; bases not matched to a gene: 8. In germline, CDR1 is SGHKS, CDR2 YYEKEE (reference sequence). The CDR3 totals 18 residues. The CDR3 protein is CASSLRWDRVSSYNEQFF. The CDR3 nucleotides are TGTGCCAGCAGCTTGAGGTGGGACAGGGTGAGCTCCTACAATGAGCAGTTCTTC.

The CDR3 is CASSGLAGGGEGTDTQYF. CDR3 sequence (DNA): TGTGCCAGCAGTGGTTTAGCGGGAGGTGGGGAGGGCACAGATACGCAGTATTTT. This rearrangement joins TRBV25-1 to TRBJ2-3; TRBD2 aligns across 10 bases. V dropped 4 bases and J dropped 1; count of bases not matched to a gene: 11. The CDR3 loop spans 18 amino acids. Germline V gene sequence: CDR1 MGHDK, CDR2 SYGVNS.

V is TRBV4-1 and J is TRBJ1-1; TRBD1 matches at 8 bases. CDR1 and CDR2 (germline): MGHRA, YSYEKL. The CDR3 loop spans 15 amino acids. V was clipped by 3 bases and J by 1 base; unmatched bases: 4. The CDR3 DNA follows: TGCGCCAGCAGCCAGGGACAGGCCCCGAACACTGAAGCTTTCTTT. Translated, it gives CASSQGQAPNTEAFF.

This chain links TRBV28 with TRBJ2-3, with TRBD1 as a possible D gene (5 bases). This CDR3 comprises 13 residues. Trimming took 7 bases from V and 5 from J, leaving 13 bases between them. Germline lookup yields CDR1 MDHEN and CDR2 SYDVKM. CDR3 nucleotides: TGTGCCAGCAAACAGGTGGACCGAGATACGCAGTATTTT. Residues: CASKQVDRDTQYF.

V gene TRBV2 combines with J gene TRBJ2-7, with 9 positions matching TRBD1. Germline V gives CDR1 SNHLY, CDR2 FYNNEI. CDR3 length: 14 amino acids. V lost 4 bases to trimming and J lost 3 bases; unmatched junction nucleotides: 4. The CDR3 coding sequence is TGTGCCAGCAGTGGGGGACAGGGAATCTACGAGCAGTACTTC. It specifies CASSGGQGIYEQYF.

This chain uses TRBV19 with TRBJ1-1; 7 bases line up with TRBD1. The junction had 2 bases not matched to a gene; V was cut back by 7 bases and J by 6 bases. In germline, CDR1 is LNHDA, CDR2 SQIVND (reference sequence). The CDR3 has 11 amino acids. CDR3 protein: CASTRGAEAFF. The CDR3 coding sequence is TGTGCCAGTACCAGGGGGGCTGAAGCTTTCTTT.

V and J are TRBV5-4 and TRBJ2-3, with 9 bases lining up with TRBD2. This CDR3 has 15 residues. V lost 5 bases and J lost 4; bases outside the gene matches: 8. From germline, CDR1 is SGHNT and CDR2 YYREEE (reference sequence). The CDR3 sequence: CASSLAGRMADTQYF. In DNA form, the CDR3 reads TGTGCCAGCAGTCTAGCGGGGCGGATGGCAGATACGCAGTATTTT.

The rearrangement joins TRBV7-9 to TRBJ1-1; the D is unclear. The CDR3 is made up of 14 amino acids. Germline V gene lookup returns CDR1 SEHNR and CDR2 FQNEAQ (reference sequence). V lost 1 base to trimming and J lost 9 bases, with 15 bases between them. DNA of the CDR3: TGTGCCAGCAGCTTAGTCCCCCTTTTCAGTCAAGCTTTCTTT. Its translation is CASSLVPLFSQAFF.

The V call is TRBV2, the J call TRBJ1-1; a possible D gene is TRBD1 (5 bases). Trimming left V 7 bases short and J 4 bases short, with 7 bases between. CDR3 length equals 11 residues. Germline V gene data show CDR1 as SNHLY and CDR2 as FYNNEI. The CDR3 region is CASKDTTEAFF. DNA of the CDR3: TGTGCCAGCAAGGACACCACTGAAGCTTTCTTT.

CDR3 nucleotides: TGTGCCAGCAGTTTACGCCAACTCCTGGACACCTCCTACGAGCAGTACTTC. This codes for CASSLRQLLDTSYEQYF. The chain recombines TRBV28 with TRBJ2-7; D perhaps matches TRBD1 (5 bases). Germline-derived CDR1 and CDR2 are MDHEN and SYDVKM. The CDR3 loop spans 17 amino acids. V lost 2 bases to trimming and J lost 0 bases, with 17 bases between them.

The chain links TRBV9 to TRBJ2-7, with TRBD1 matching over 7 bases. Per germline, CDR1 SGDLS and CDR2 YYNGEE. V lost 2 bases and J lost 5; bases outside the gene matches: 4. The CDR3 is 13 amino acids. CDR3 protein: CASSVRQGHEQYF. The CDR3 DNA sequence: TGTGCCAGCAGCGTTCGACAGGGCCACGAGCAGTACTTC.

The chain has TRBV19 and TRBJ1-1; 7 bases line up with TRBD1. J lost 5 bases, V lost 9 bases, and 6 bases had no gene match. There are 12 residues in the CDR3. CDR1 is LNHDA, CDR2 SQIVND, per germline (reference sequence). CDR3 coding DNA: TGTGCCAGCCAGACAGGGCTAACTGAAGCTTTCTTT. Protein sequence: CASQTGLTEAFF.

The chain links TRBV5-1 to TRBJ1-2; the D gene is possibly TRBD1 (5 bases). The CDR3 has 14 residues. V lost 3 bases and J lost 2, with 11 bases in between. Looked up from germline, CDR1 is SGHRS and CDR2 is YFSETQ. For the CDR3, the DNA is TGCGCCAGCAGCTCCACGGACATGAACTATGGCTACACCTTC. Amino acids: CASSSTDMNYGYTF.